The entry that follows covers one T cell receptor (beta chain) sequence. The treatment: randomized to nivolumab then ipilimumab (arm A) or the reverse (arm B). Libraries were prepared by immunoSEQ multiplex PCR; TCRdb keeps only in-frame clonotypes and omits some of them. The sample yields more than 15,000 clones, around 77% seen once. This CDR3 spans 15 amino acids. Germline loops: CDR1 MNHEY, CDR2 SVGAGI. V trimming: 0 bases; J trimming: 0 bases; junction bases outside the gene matches: 2. The entry originates in a study of sequential checkpoint blockade in melanoma. The chain links TRBV6-5 to TRBJ2-7, with 7 bases fitting TRBD1. The sequenced sample was CD8+ T cells sorted from blood (inferred from file names), obtained from a patient given nivolumab and ipilimumab in sequence. The receptor was derived from a human donor with melanoma. CDR3 nucleotides: TGTGCCAGCAGTTACTCGGGGGACAGCTCCTACGAGCAGTACTTC. Its translation: CASSYSGDSSYEQYF.